Below, one T cell receptor beta chain is given with its context. Together with a sample-barcoded 5' primer, a J-beta primer mix was included in a second PCR lasting about 7 to 11 cycles. TCRdb re-called the 5' RACE reads through MiXCR, storing one row per CDR3 protein. This table holds about 1.7 million distinct CDR3 sequences, 25% to 30% found once. This sample was taken from a study of blood T cells in healthy people across ages. V was cut by 2 bases and J by 4 bases, with 15 bases left in between. Germline CDR1 is LGHNA and CDR2 is YSLEER. The CDR3 is 16 residues long. The sample comprised blood. This chain uses TRBV4-3 with TRBJ2-1; TRBD2 is a possible D gene (6 bases). This receptor was taken from a woman in her thirties in good health. CDR3 protein: CASSQFYGRGYNEQFF. CDR3 DNA sequence: TGCGCCAGCAGCCAATTTTACGGGAGAGGATACAATGAGCAGTTCTTC.